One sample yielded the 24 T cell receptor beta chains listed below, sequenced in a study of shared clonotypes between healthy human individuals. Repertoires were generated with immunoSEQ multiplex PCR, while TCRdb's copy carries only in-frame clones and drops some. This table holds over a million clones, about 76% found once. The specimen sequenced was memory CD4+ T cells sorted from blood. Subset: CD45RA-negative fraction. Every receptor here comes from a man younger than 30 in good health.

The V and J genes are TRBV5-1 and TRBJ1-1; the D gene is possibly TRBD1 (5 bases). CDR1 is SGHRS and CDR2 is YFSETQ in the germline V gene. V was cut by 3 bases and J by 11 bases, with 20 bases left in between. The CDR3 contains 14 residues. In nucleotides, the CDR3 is TGCGCCAGCAGCTCCCTATCCCAACAGGAGAACGCTTTCTTT. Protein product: CASSSLSQQENAFF.

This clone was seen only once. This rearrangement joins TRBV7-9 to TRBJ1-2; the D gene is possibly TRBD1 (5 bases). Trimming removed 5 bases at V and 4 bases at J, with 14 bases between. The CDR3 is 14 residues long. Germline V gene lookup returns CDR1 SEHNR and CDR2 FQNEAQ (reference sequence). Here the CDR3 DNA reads TGTGCCAGCAGCATAGGGACTGAGGGCTATGGCTACACCTTC. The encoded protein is CASSIGTEGYGYTF.

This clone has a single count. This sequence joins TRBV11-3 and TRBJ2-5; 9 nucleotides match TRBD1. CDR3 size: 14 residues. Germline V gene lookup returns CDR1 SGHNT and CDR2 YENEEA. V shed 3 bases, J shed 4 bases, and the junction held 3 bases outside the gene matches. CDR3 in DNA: TGTGCCAGCAGCTTCGGACAGGGGATAGAGACCCAGTACTTC. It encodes CASSFGQGIETQYF. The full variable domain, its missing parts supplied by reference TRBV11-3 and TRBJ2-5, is EAGVVQSPRYKIIEKKQPVAFWCNPISGHNTLYWYLQNLGQGPELLIRYENEEAVDDSQLPKDRFSAERLKGVDSTLKIQPAELGDSAVYLCASSFGQGIETQYFGPGTRLLVL.

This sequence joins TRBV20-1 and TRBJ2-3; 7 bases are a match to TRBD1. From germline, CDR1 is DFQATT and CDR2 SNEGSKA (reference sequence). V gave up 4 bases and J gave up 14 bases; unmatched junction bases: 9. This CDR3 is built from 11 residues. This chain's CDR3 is CSATTGTVRYF. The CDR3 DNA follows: TGCAGTGCTACCACCGGGACAGTAAGGTATTTT.

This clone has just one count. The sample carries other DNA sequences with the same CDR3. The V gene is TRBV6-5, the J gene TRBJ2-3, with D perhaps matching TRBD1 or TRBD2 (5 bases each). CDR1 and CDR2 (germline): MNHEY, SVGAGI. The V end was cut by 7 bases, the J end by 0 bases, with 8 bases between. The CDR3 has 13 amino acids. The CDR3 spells CASNRGSTDTQYF. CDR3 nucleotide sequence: TGTGCCAGCAACCGGGGCAGCACAGATACGCAGTATTTT.

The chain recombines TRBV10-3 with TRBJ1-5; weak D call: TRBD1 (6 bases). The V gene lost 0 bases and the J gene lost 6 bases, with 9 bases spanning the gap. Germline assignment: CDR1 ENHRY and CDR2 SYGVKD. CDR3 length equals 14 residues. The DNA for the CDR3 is TGTGCCATCAGTGAGTCGGGGGGCGGTCAGCCCCAGCATTTT. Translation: CAISESGGGQPQHF.

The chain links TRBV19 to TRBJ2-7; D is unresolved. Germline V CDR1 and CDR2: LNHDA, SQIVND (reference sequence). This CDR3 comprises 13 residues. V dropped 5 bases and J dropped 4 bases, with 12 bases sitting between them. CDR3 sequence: CASSGDSEYEQYF. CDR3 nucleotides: TGTGCCAGTAGTGGCGATTCGGAATACGAGCAGTACTTC. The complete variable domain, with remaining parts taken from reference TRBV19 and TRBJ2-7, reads DGGITQSPKYLFRKEGQNVTLSCEQNLNHDAMYWYRQDPGQGLRLIYYSQIVNDFQKGDIAEGYSVSREKKESFPLTVTSAQKNPTAFYLCASSGDSEYEQYFGPGTRLTVT.

CDR3 region: CASSFDRLNNSPLHF. CDR3 coding DNA: TGTGCCAGCTCATTCGACAGGTTAAATAATTCACCCCTCCACTTT. V gene TRBV18 combines with J gene TRBJ1-6; D might be TRBD1 (6 bases). V lost 5 bases to trimming and J lost 5 bases, with 13 bases between them. Germline V CDR1 and CDR2: KGHSH, LQKENI. CDR3 length: 15 amino acids.

The CDR3 DNA follows: TGCGCCAGCAGCCAAGATCCCGGGAAGCCCCAGCATTTT. This gives the protein CASSQDPGKPQHF. This chain uses TRBV4-1 with TRBJ1-5; no clear D gene. This CDR3 is built from 13 residues. Germline CDR1 is MGHRA and CDR2 is YSYEKL. The V end lost 0 bases, the J end lost 8 bases, and 8 bases lay between the germline ends.

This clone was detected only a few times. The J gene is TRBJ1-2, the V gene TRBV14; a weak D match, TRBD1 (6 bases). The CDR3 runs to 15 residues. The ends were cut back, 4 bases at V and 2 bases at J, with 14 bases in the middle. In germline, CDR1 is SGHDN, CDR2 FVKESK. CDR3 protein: CASSLTDSTNYGYTF. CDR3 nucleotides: TGTGCCAGCAGCCTGACGGACAGTACCAACTATGGCTACACCTTC.

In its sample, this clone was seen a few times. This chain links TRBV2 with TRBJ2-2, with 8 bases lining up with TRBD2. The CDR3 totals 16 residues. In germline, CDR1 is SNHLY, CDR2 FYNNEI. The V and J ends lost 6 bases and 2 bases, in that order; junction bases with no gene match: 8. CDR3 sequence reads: CASRQEAGDNTGELFF. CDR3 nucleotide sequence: TGTGCCAGCAGGCAAGAAGCGGGGGACAACACCGGGGAGCTGTTTTTT.

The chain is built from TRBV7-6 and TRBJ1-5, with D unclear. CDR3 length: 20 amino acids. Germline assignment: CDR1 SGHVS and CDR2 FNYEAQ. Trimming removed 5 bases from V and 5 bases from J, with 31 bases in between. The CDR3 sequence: CASSLSPYRADESGYQPQHF. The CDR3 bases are TGTGCCAGCAGCCTCTCCCCTTACCGGGCAGACGAAAGTGGATATCAGCCCCAGCATTTT.

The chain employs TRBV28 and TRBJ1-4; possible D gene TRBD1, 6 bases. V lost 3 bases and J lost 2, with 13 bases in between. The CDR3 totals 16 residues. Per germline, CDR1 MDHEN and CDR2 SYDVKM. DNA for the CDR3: TGTGCCAGCAGTTTTACAGGGCTAAGGACTAATGAAAAACTGTTTTTT. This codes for CASSFTGLRTNEKLFF.

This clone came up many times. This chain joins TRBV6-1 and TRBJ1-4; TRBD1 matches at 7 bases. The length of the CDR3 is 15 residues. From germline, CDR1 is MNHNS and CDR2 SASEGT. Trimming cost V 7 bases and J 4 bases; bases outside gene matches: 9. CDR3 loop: CASTRGGQINEKLFF. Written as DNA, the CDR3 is TGTGCCAGCACCCGGGGGGGACAGATTAATGAAAAACTGTTTTTT.

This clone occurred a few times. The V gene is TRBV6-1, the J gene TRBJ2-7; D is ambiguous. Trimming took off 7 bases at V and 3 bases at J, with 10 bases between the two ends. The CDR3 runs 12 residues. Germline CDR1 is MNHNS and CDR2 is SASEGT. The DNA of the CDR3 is TGTGCCAGCACCCCTCGACGCTACGAGCAGTACTTC. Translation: CASTPRRYEQYF.

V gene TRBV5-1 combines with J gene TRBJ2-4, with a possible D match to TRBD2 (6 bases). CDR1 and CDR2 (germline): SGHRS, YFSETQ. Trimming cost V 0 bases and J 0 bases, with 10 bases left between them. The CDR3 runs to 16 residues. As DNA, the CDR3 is TGCGCCAGCAGCTTGGGAGGAGGGGTAGCCAAAAACATTCAGTACTTC. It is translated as CASSLGGGVAKNIQYF.

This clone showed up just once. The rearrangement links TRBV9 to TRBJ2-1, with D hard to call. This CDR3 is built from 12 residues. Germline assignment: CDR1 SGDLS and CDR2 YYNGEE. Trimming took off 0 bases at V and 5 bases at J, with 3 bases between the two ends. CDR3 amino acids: CASSVENNEQFF. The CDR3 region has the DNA TGTGCCAGCAGCGTAGAGAACAATGAGCAGTTCTTC.

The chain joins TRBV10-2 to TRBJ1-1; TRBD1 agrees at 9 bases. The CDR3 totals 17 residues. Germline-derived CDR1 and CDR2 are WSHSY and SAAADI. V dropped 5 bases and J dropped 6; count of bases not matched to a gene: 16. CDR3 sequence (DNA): TGCGCCAGCAGTTCCGAGTGGGACAGGGAATTTCTCGCTGAAGCTTTCTTT. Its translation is CASSSEWDREFLAEAFF.

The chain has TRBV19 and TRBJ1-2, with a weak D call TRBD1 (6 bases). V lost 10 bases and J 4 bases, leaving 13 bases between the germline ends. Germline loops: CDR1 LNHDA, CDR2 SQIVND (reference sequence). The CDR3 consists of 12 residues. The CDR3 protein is CATKGGTYGYTF. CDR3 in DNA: TGTGCCACCAAGGGGGGGACCTATGGCTACACCTTC.

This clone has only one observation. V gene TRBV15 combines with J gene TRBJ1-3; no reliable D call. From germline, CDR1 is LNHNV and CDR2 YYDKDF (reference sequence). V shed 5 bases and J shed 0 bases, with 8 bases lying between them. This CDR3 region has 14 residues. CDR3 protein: CATSPGLSGNTIYF. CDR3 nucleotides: TGTGCCACCAGCCCGGGTCTCTCTGGAAACACCATATATTTT. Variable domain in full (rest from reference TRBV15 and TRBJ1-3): DAMVIQNPRYQVTQFGKPVTLSCSQTLNHNVMYWYQQKSSQAPKLLFHYYDKDFNNEADTPDNFQSRRPNTSFCFLDIRSPGLGDTAMYLCATSPGLSGNTIYFGEGSWLTVV.

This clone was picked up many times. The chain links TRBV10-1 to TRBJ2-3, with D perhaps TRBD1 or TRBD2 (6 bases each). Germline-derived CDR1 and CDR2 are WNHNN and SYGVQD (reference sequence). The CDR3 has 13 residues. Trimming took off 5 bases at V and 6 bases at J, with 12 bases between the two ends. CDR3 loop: CASSRGVPDTQYF. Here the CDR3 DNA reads TGCGCCAGCAGTAGGGGGGTACCGGATACGCAGTATTTT.

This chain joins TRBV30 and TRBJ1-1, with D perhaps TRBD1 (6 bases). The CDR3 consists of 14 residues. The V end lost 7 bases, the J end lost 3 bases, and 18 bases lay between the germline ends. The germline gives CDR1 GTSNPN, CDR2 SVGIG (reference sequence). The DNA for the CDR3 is TGTGCCTCAGTGATCAGGGGTAGGTACACTGAAGCTTTCTTT. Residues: CASVIRGRYTEAFF. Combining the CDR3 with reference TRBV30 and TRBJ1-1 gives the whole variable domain SQTIHQWPATLVQPVGSPLSLECTVEGTSNPNLYWYRQAAGRGLQLLFYSVGIGQISSEVPQNLSASRPQDRQFILSSKKLLLSDSGFYLCASVIRGRYTEAFFGQGTRLTVV.

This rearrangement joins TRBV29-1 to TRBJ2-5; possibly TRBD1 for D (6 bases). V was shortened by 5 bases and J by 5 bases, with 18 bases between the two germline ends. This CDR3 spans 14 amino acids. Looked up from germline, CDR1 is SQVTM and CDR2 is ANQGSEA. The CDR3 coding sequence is TGCAGCGTTCACCCCCTACAGGGATATGAGACCCAGTACTTC. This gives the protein CSVHPLQGYETQYF.

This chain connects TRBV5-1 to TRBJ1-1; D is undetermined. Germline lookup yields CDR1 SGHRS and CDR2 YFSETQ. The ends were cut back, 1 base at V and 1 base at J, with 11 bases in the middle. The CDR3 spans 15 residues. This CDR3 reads CASSLLSGGNTEAFF. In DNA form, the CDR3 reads TGCGCCAGCAGCTTGCTATCAGGAGGGAACACTGAAGCTTTCTTT. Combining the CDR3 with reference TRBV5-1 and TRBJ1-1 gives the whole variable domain KAGVTQTPRYLIKTRGQQVTLSCSPISGHRSVSWYQQTPGQGLQFLFEYFSETQRNKGNFPGRFSGRQFSNSRSEMNVSTLELGDSALYLCASSLLSGGNTEAFFGQGTRLTVV.